The 25 T cell receptor beta chains given below trace back to one sample, sequenced in a study of blood T cell repertoires in COVID-19. TCRdb keeps only in-frame clones here, not all; method: immunoSEQ multiplex PCR. The sample contains 100,000 or so clones, about 89% of which appear only once. The specimen was peripheral blood. The origin of the receptors is a man aged 50 to 59 with acute or convalescent COVID-19.

This clone was counted once. The chain employs TRBV5-6 and TRBJ2-6; weak D call: TRBD1 (6 bases). V was trimmed by 2 bases and J by 0 bases, leaving 9 bases between them. The germline CDR1 and CDR2 sequences are SGHDT and YYEEEE. This CDR3 contains 16 residues. CDR3 protein: CASSLIQGSGANVLTF. The DNA for the CDR3 is TGTGCCAGCAGCTTAATACAGGGCTCTGGGGCCAACGTCCTGACTTTC.

The chain is built from TRBV5-1 and TRBJ1-1; D remains unclear. The germline CDR1 and CDR2 sequences are SGHRS and YFSETQ. The V end was cut by 2 bases, the J end by 1 base, with 6 bases between. The CDR3 contains 13 residues. CDR3 residues: CASSFSGNTEAFF. In DNA form, the CDR3 reads TGCGCCAGCAGCTTCAGCGGGAACACTGAAGCTTTCTTT.

The chain joins TRBV4-1 to TRBJ1-4; 8 bases fit TRBD1. Germline V gene data show CDR1 as MGHRA and CDR2 as YSYEKL. Germline trimming cut 4 bases from V and 3 bases from J; bases unmatched to any gene: 1. The CDR3 length is 14 residues. CDR3 bases: TGCGCCAGCAGCCCGGACAGGGCTAATGAAAAACTGTTTTTT. It yields the protein CASSPDRANEKLFF.

The count of this clone is one. The V gene is TRBV6-5, the J gene TRBJ2-7, with 7 bases that match TRBD1. Germline CDR1 reads MNHEY; CDR2 reads SVGAGI. V lost 2 bases, J lost 0 bases, and 4 bases stayed unmatched. The CDR3 contains 15 residues. The DNA of the CDR3 is TGTGCCAGCAGTTACGCCGGGACAGCCTCCTACGAGCAGTACTTC. It specifies CASSYAGTASYEQYF.

The V and J genes are TRBV28 and TRBJ1-5, with TRBD1 matching 7 bases. After removal of 6 bases from V and 4 bases from J, the junction contained 6 bases not matched to a gene. The CDR3 runs 14 residues. The germline V gene encodes CDR1 MDHEN and CDR2 SYDVKM. The CDR3 is CASRTDRDNQPQHF. As DNA, the CDR3 is TGTGCCAGCAGGACCGACAGGGATAATCAGCCCCAGCATTTT.

This chain joins TRBV7-2 and TRBJ2-2; 7 bases align to TRBD1. The CDR3 spans 15 residues. V trimming: 5 bases; J trimming: 0 bases; junction bases outside the gene matches: 3. Germline-derived CDR1 and CDR2 are SGHTA and FQGNSA. CDR3 region: CASSPGTANTGELFF. For the CDR3, the DNA is TGTGCCAGCAGCCCCGGGACAGCGAACACCGGGGAGCTGTTTTTT.

This chain links TRBV18 with TRBJ1-1; D unresolved. CDR1 KGHSH and CDR2 LQKENI come from the germline V gene. This CDR3 spans 13 amino acids. Trimming removed 4 bases at V and 1 base at J, with 7 bases between. The CDR3 is CASSQGGNTEAFF. The CDR3 DNA reads TGTGCCAGCTCACAGGGAGGGAACACTGAAGCTTTCTTT.

CDR3 region: CASSLGREVWPQHF. CDR3 nucleotide sequence: TGTGCCAGCAGCCTGGGCAGGGAAGTTTGGCCCCAGCATTTT. This sequence joins TRBV4-2 and TRBJ1-5, with a possible D match to TRBD1 (5 bases). The V end was cut by 4 bases, the J end by 9 bases, with 16 bases between. CDR1 LGHNA and CDR2 YNFKEQ come from the germline V gene. The CDR3 length is 14 residues.

The rearrangement uses TRBV6-5 and TRBJ2-3; 10 nucleotides agree with TRBD2. This CDR3 is built from 15 residues. V shed 6 bases, J shed 5 bases, and the junction held 8 bases outside the gene matches. Germline assignment: CDR1 MNHEY and CDR2 SVGAGI. The CDR3 DNA sequence: TGTGCCAGCAGATTAAGCGGGGGGGCCGTAGATACGCAGTATTTT. It yields the protein CASRLSGGAVDTQYF.

The CDR3 protein is CASSDSGQGYEQYF. The CDR3 DNA reads TGCGCCAGCTCCGATTCCGGACAGGGTTACGAGCAGTACTTC. The chain carries TRBV10-1 and TRBJ2-7, with TRBD1 identical over 8 bases. The germline gives CDR1 WNHNN, CDR2 SYGVQD (reference sequence). This CDR3 contains 14 residues. V shed 8 bases and J 4 bases; nucleotides not matched to a gene: 10.

J is TRBJ2-1 and V is TRBV15; no clear D gene. Trimming took 1 base from V and 3 from J, leaving 10 bases between them. Germline assignment: CDR1 LNHNV and CDR2 YYDKDF (reference sequence). The CDR3 spans 15 residues. The CDR3: CATSRGTTNYNEQFF. In nucleotides, the CDR3 is TGTGCCACCAGCAGAGGTACTACTAACTACAATGAGCAGTTCTTC.

The V gene is TRBV25-1, the J gene TRBJ1-6, with 9 nucleotides matching TRBD1. In germline, CDR1 is MGHDK, CDR2 SYGVNS. The CDR3 loop spans 14 amino acids. Trimming at V came to 11 bases and at J to 7 bases, leaving 9 bases not matched to a gene. CDR3 protein: CAVRSGTGNSPLHF. The CDR3 nucleotides read TGTGCCGTCCGTTCCGGGACAGGGAATTCACCCCTCCACTTT.

The rearrangement links TRBV7-2 to TRBJ2-2; TRBD1 matches 10 bases. In germline, CDR1 is SGHTA, CDR2 FQGNSA. The CDR3 loop spans 15 amino acids. The junction had 10 bases not matched to a gene; V was cut back by 6 bases and J by 9 bases. The CDR3 nucleotides are TGTGCCAGCAGACTCCCGGGACAGGGGTTCAGGGAGCTGTTTTTT. Its translation: CASRLPGQGFRELFF. Full variable domain (remainder filled in from reference TRBV7-2 and TRBJ2-2): GAGVSQSPSNKVTEKGKDVELRCDPISGHTALYWYRQSLGQGLEFLIYFQGNSAPDKSGLPSDRFSAERTGGSVSTLTIQRTQQEDSAVYLCASRLPGQGFRELFFGEGSRLTVL.

This clone was observed a few times. V gene TRBV11-2 combines with J gene TRBJ2-3; tentatively, D is TRBD2 (5 bases). CDR1 and CDR2 (germline): SGHAT, FQNNGV. Trimming shortened V by 5 bases and J by 0 bases, and 12 bases separated the two germline ends. The CDR3 totals 15 residues. This CDR3 is CASSHPGSSTDTQYF. In DNA form, the CDR3 reads TGTGCCAGCAGCCACCCGGGGTCTAGCACAGATACGCAGTATTTT.

The V call is TRBV7-9, the J call TRBJ2-5; no definite D call. CDR3 length: 13 amino acids. V gave up 5 bases and J gave up 4 bases, with 11 bases separating them. Germline CDR1 and CDR2: SEHNR and FQNEAQ (reference sequence). CDR3 protein: CASSPGTGETQYF. For the CDR3, the DNA is TGTGCCAGCAGCCCGGGTACGGGAGAGACCCAGTACTTC.

The chain is built from TRBV3-1 (or the pseudogene TRBV3-2) and TRBJ1-2; maybe TRBD1 (5 bases). Germline V gene sequence: CDR1 LGHDT, CDR2 YNNKEL (reference sequence). With 0 bases removed from V and 6 bases from J, the gap between germline ends came to 14 bases. The CDR3 consists of 15 residues. CDR3 DNA: TGTGCCAGCAGCCAAGATCCGGCAGGGCCGGATGGCTACACCTTC. This sequence encodes CASSQDPAGPDGYTF.

The chain links TRBV28 to TRBJ1-6; D remains unclear. V was pared by 6 bases and J by 7 bases, with 7 bases between. The germline V gene encodes CDR1 MDHEN and CDR2 SYDVKM. This CDR3 region has 12 residues. The CDR3 region has the DNA TGTGCCAGCAGGAGCTCGAATTCACCCCTCCACTTT. This codes for CASRSSNSPLHF.

The genes are TRBV6-5 and TRBJ1-3, with 9 bases aligning to TRBD1. CDR1 is MNHEY and CDR2 is SVGAGI in the germline V gene. CDR3 length: 15 residues. The ends lost 6 bases at V and 5 bases at J; junction bases unmatched: 8. As DNA, the CDR3 is TGTGCCAGCAGGAGACAGGGGGACGCGAGAAACACCATATATTTT. Protein sequence: CASRRQGDARNTIYF.

This rearrangement joins TRBV4-3 to TRBJ2-1; TRBD1 matches 8 bases. This CDR3 is 16 amino acids long. The germline V gene encodes CDR1 LGHNA and CDR2 YSLEER. The junction had 3 bases not matched to a gene; V was cut back by 1 base and J by 1 base. In DNA, the CDR3 is TGCGCCAGCAGCCAAGGGACAGGGCAATCCTACAATGAGCAGTTCTTC. It encodes CASSQGTGQSYNEQFF.

This chain connects TRBV11-2 to TRBJ2-7; 9 bases align to TRBD1. This CDR3 contains 16 residues. Per the germline V gene, CDR1 is SGHAT and CDR2 is FQNNGV. Trimming took 4 bases from V and 0 from J; bases not matched to a gene: 7. CDR3 nucleotide sequence: TGTGCCAGCAGCTCGGGACAGGGAGTGAGCTCCTACGAGCAGTACTTC. This codes for CASSSGQGVSSYEQYF.

V usage is TRBV11-2 and J usage is TRBJ1-4, with 10 bases lining up with TRBD1. This CDR3 contains 14 residues. Germline V lookup: CDR1 SGHAT, CDR2 FQNNGV. After removal of 8 bases from V and 8 bases from J, the junction contained 8 bases not matched to a gene. CDR3 in DNA: TGTGCCAGCGGAAAGGGACAGGGGCAGGAAAAACTGTTTTTT. Translation: CASGKGQGQEKLFF.

The rearrangement joins TRBV19 to TRBJ1-3; 7 nucleotides align to TRBD1. Germline CDR1 is LNHDA and CDR2 is SQIVND (reference sequence). The CDR3 sequence is 17 residues long. Germline trimming cut 4 bases from V and 3 bases from J; bases unmatched to any gene: 12. The CDR3 loop reads CASSNHGQASSGNTIYF. CDR3 in DNA: TGTGCCAGTAGTAACCATGGACAGGCCTCCAGTGGAAACACCATATATTTT.

The chain links TRBV6-5 to TRBJ1-6; D perhaps matches TRBD1 (5 bases). The V end was cut by 5 bases, the J end by 6 bases, with 14 bases between. The V gene's germline CDR1 is MNHEY and CDR2 SVGAGI. The CDR3 totals 15 residues. CDR3: CASSTQGIGNSPLHF. DNA of the CDR3: TGTGCCAGCAGTACCCAGGGTATAGGTAATTCACCCCTCCACTTT.

The V and J genes are TRBV7-6 and TRBJ2-2; D possibly corresponds to TRBD1 (5 bases). Germline CDR1 reads SGHVS; CDR2 reads FNYEAQ. The CDR3 sequence is 16 residues long. Between the trimmed V and J ends, which lost 1 base and 4 bases, there was a span of 13 bases. The DNA for the CDR3 is TGTGCCAGCAGCTTAGGTGGGGCAGGTGGCACCGGGGAGCTGTTTTTT. This sequence encodes CASSLGGAGGTGELFF.

The rearrangement links TRBV3-1 (or the pseudogene TRBV3-2) to TRBJ2-2; D possibly corresponds to TRBD1 (6 bases). CDR1 and CDR2 from the germline V gene are LGHDT and YNNKEL (reference sequence). The CDR3 consists of 15 residues. The germline V and J ends were trimmed by 1 base and 5 bases, with 11 bases remaining between them. CDR3 region: CASSQVGGSTGELFF. DNA for the CDR3: TGTGCCAGCAGCCAAGTAGGGGGATCGACCGGGGAGCTGTTTTTT.